This T cell receptor beta chain comes out of a study of T cell responses to AZD1222 COVID-19 vaccine. Study outcomes and limitations: The study identified only five to seven AZD1222 recipients as seropositive at baseline. Donors were mostly white British, more females; clonal diversity possibly underestimated.

Notes on this clone: What it recognizes is unknown.

Here immunoSEQ multiplex PCR was the method, and the copy in TCRdb shows in-frame clones only, minus some. The table includes roughly 190,000 clones, about nine tenths detected once. This CDR3 is 16 amino acids long. The germline V gene encodes CDR1 WNHNN and CDR2 SYGVQD (reference sequence). Trimming pared 0 bases from V and 1 base from J, leaving 12 bases between. The source of this sequence is an adult who received the AZD1222 COVID-19 vaccine. Source: peripheral blood, taken 28 days after the second AZD1222 dose. The chain carries TRBV10-1 and TRBJ1-1; TRBD1 might be the D (6 bases). CDR3 protein: CASSESFRTENTEAFF. The CDR3 region has the DNA TGCGCCAGCAGTGAGTCGTTTCGGACAGAGAACACTGAAGCTTTCTTT.